The 25 T cell receptor beta chains below were found in one sample sequenced in a study of cytomegalovirus exposure and HLA in healthy donors. The PCR contained 60 Vbeta and 13 Jbeta primers. The repertoire was sequenced with immunoSEQ multiplex PCR; TCRdb's copy has only in-frame clones and lacks some. The listing contains 150,000 or so clones. Sequenced sample: PBMCs. The receptors here all came from a woman aged 50 to 60 in good health and CMV-seronegative.

A note on this clone: Other DNA sequences in this sample translate to the same CDR3. V is TRBV18 and J is TRBJ1-1; 9 nucleotides align to TRBD1. The CDR3 extends over 14 amino acids. Germline trimming cut 3 bases from V and 4 bases from J; bases unmatched to any gene: 3. Germline CDR1 is KGHSH and CDR2 is LQKENI. The CDR3 reads CASSPGQGGTEAFF. CDR3 bases: TGTGCCAGCTCACCGGGACAGGGCGGCACTGAAGCTTTCTTT.

The chain combines TRBV6-1 with TRBJ2-3; TRBD2 might be the D (6 bases). Trimming stripped 2 bases from V and 1 base from J, with 10 bases between. CDR1 and CDR2 (germline): MNHNS, SASEGT. The CDR3 sequence is 15 residues long. Here the CDR3 reads CASSEWSGGTDTQYF. The CDR3 DNA reads TGTGCCAGCAGTGAATGGTCGGGGGGCACAGATACGCAGTATTTT.

This rearrangement joins TRBV5-1 to TRBJ1-1, with 9 nucleotides matching TRBD1. The length of the CDR3 is 16 residues. Trimming at V came to 0 bases and at J to 1 base, leaving 4 bases not matched to a gene. Germline V gene lookup returns CDR1 SGHRS and CDR2 YFSETQ. The CDR3 loop reads CASSLVGTGSNTEAFF. CDR3 DNA sequence: TGCGCCAGCAGCTTGGTCGGGACAGGGTCGAACACTGAAGCTTTCTTT. Variable domain in full (rest from reference TRBV5-1 and TRBJ1-1): KAGVTQTPRYLIKTRGQQVTLSCSPISGHRSVSWYQQTPGQGLQFLFEYFSETQRNKGNFPGRFSGRQFSNSRSEMNVSTLELGDSALYLCASSLVGTGSNTEAFFGQGTRLTVV.

The rearrangement joins TRBV19 to TRBJ2-6, with D maybe TRBD2 (6 bases). The CDR3 is made up of 14 amino acids. Trimming removed 5 bases from V and 1 base from J, with 6 bases in between. The germline CDR1 and CDR2 sequences are LNHDA and SQIVND (reference sequence). CDR3 amino acids: CASSRGSGANVLTF. The CDR3, as DNA: TGTGCCAGTAGTCGGGGGTCTGGGGCCAACGTCCTGACTTTC.

This rearrangement joins TRBV19 to TRBJ2-7; a possible D gene is TRBD2 (6 bases). The CDR3 extends over 14 amino acids. Between the trimmed V and J ends, which lost 3 bases and 3 bases, there was a span of 12 bases. The germline gives CDR1 LNHDA, CDR2 SQIVND (reference sequence). This CDR3 is CASSIRETFYEQYF. CDR3 bases: TGTGCCAGTAGTATTCGGGAGACTTTCTACGAGCAGTACTTC.

This chain uses TRBV7-2 with TRBJ1-1; 11 nucleotides agree with TRBD1. V was pared by 3 bases and J by 5 bases, with 2 bases of the junction left unmatched. The V gene's germline CDR1 is SGHTA and CDR2 FQGNSA. CDR3 length: 14 amino acids. CDR3 nucleotide sequence: TGTGCCAGCAGCTTCGGACAGGGGGCAACTGAAGCTTTCTTT. Translated: CASSFGQGATEAFF.

The chain recombines TRBV6-4 with TRBJ1-1; 7 nucleotides match TRBD1. The junction had 9 bases not matched to a gene; V was cut back by 10 bases and J by 10 bases. Germline-derived CDR1 and CDR2 are MRHNA and SNTAGT. The CDR3 runs 11 residues. In nucleotides, the CDR3 is TGTGCCACCGCCGAGCAGGGGGTAGCTTTCTTT. Its protein is CATAEQGVAFF.

The V and J genes are TRBV19 and TRBJ1-4, with TRBD1 identical over 7 bases. V lost 3 bases to trimming and J lost 10 bases; unmatched junction nucleotides: 8. Germline loops: CDR1 LNHDA, CDR2 SQIVND (reference sequence). This CDR3 has 14 residues. As DNA, the CDR3 is TGTGCCAGTAGTATCCAACAGGGGCATGGAAAACTGTTTTTT. Translated, it gives CASSIQQGHGKLFF.

The V gene is TRBV28, the J gene TRBJ1-5; D call uncertain. Deletions cut 8 bases from V and 0 bases from J, with 23 bases between. This CDR3 contains 18 residues. CDR1 MDHEN and CDR2 SYDVKM come from the germline V gene. The DNA for the CDR3 is TGTGCCAGCCAGTATAGCACTGCGCCGACTATTAGCAATCAGCCCCAGCATTTT. Translation: CASQYSTAPTISNQPQHF. Combining the CDR3 with reference TRBV28 and TRBJ1-5 gives the whole variable domain DVKVTQSSRYLVKRTGEKVFLECVQDMDHENMFWYRQDPGLGLRLIYFSYDVKMKEKGDIPEGYSVSREKKERFSLILESASTNQTSMYLCASQYSTAPTISNQPQHFGDGTRLSIL.

The J gene is TRBJ1-2, the V gene TRBV6-5; the D is unclear. The V end lost 11 bases, the J end lost 6 bases, and 13 bases lay between the germline ends. There are 11 residues in the CDR3. CDR1 is MNHEY, CDR2 SVGAGI, per germline. In nucleotides, the CDR3 is TGTGCCGCGGGTTCATATGATGGCTACACCTTC. Encoded protein: CAAGSYDGYTF.

The chain employs TRBV7-9 and TRBJ1-1, with D unclear. The V end was cut by 6 bases, the J end by 5 bases, with 19 bases between. The V gene's germline CDR1 is SEHNR and CDR2 FQNEAQ (reference sequence). CDR3 size: 15 residues. The CDR3 nucleotides are TGTGCCAGCAGTAATTTATTTGCAGTTTTTACTGAAGCTTTCTTT. Translated, it gives CASSNLFAVFTEAFF.

The rearrangement joins TRBV18 to TRBJ2-4, with TRBD1 identical over 10 bases. V lost 0 bases, J lost 9 bases, and 2 bases stayed unmatched. The CDR3 length is 14 residues. The V gene's germline CDR1 is KGHSH and CDR2 LQKENI. CDR3 amino acids: CASSPPGTGAIQYF. The CDR3 DNA reads as TGTGCCAGCTCACCACCGGGGACAGGGGCCATTCAGTACTTC.

This chain uses TRBV5-4 with TRBJ2-1; 9 bases are a match to TRBD1. Germline CDR1 is SGHNT and CDR2 is YYREEE (reference sequence). J was trimmed by 8 bases and V by 5 bases; bases with no gene match: 11. The CDR3 consists of 15 residues. The CDR3 nucleotides are TGTGCCAGCAGTCCTGCGGGACAGGGAAGGCATGAGCAGTTCTTC. Translation gives CASSPAGQGRHEQFF.

The V gene is TRBV5-1, the J gene TRBJ2-3; TRBD2 agrees at 8 bases. Trimming cost V 4 bases and J 1 base; bases outside gene matches: 8. This CDR3 has 16 amino acids. The germline gives CDR1 SGHRS, CDR2 YFSETQ. CDR3 region: CASSTSYSGGTDTQYF. In nucleotides, the CDR3 is TGCGCCAGCAGCACCTCGTATAGCGGGGGCACAGATACGCAGTATTTT.

In the case of this clone: Other nucleotide sequences from this sample produce the same CDR3. The chain uses TRBV30 and TRBJ1-5; tentatively, D is TRBD1 (6 bases). Trimming pared 0 bases from V and 4 bases from J, leaving 7 bases between. Germline CDR1 GTSNPN, CDR2 SVGIG (reference sequence). The CDR3 extends over 13 amino acids. In DNA, the CDR3 is TGTGCCTGGAGTGTACAGGGTAATCAGCCCCAGCATTTT. Translation: CAWSVQGNQPQHF.

The CDR3 nucleotides are TGTGCCAGCAGTTTACAGGGACGCGGCTACACCTTC. Amino acids: CASSLQGRGYTF. V usage is TRBV25-1 and J usage is TRBJ1-2; the D gene is possibly TRBD1 (6 bases). This CDR3 comprises 12 residues. Trimming removed 5 bases at V and 8 bases at J, with 12 bases between. CDR1 is MGHDK, CDR2 SYGVNS, per germline.

The chain combines TRBV5-6 with TRBJ1-6; a possible D gene is TRBD1 (6 bases). V lost 4 bases to trimming and J lost 7 bases, with 12 bases between them. Per germline, CDR1 SGHDT and CDR2 YYEEEE. The CDR3 has 14 residues. The CDR3 nucleotides are TGTGCCAGCAGCCCAGACAGGCTCAATTCACCCCTCCACTTT. This translates into CASSPDRLNSPLHF.

With regard to this clone: Other DNA sequences in this specimen translate into the identical CDR3. CDR3 loop: CASSLVGGGDTQYF. In DNA form, the CDR3 reads TGTGCCAGCAGCTTAGTGGGCGGGGGAGATACGCAGTATTTT. The chain couples TRBV7-9 to TRBJ2-3; 7 bases map to TRBD2. The V gene end was trimmed by 1 base and the J gene end by 5 bases; junction bases not matched to a gene: 3. The CDR3 sequence is 14 residues long. CDR1 is SEHNR and CDR2 is FQNEAQ in the germline V gene (reference sequence).

The genes are TRBV7-3 and TRBJ2-5, with D possibly matching TRBD1 (7 bases). The CDR3 is made up of 13 amino acids. Germline V CDR1 and CDR2: SGHTA, FQGTGA. V shed 5 bases and J shed 3 bases, with 10 bases lying between them. CDR3 amino acids: CASSAGTEETQYF. As DNA, the CDR3 is TGTGCCAGCAGCGCGGGGACAGAAGAGACCCAGTACTTC.

The V gene is TRBV15, the J gene TRBJ2-3; 8 bases agree with TRBD2. The CDR3 totals 14 residues. CDR1 is LNHNV and CDR2 is YYDKDF in the germline V gene (reference sequence). Losses at the gene ends were 1 base for V and 7 bases for J; bases not matched to a gene: 4. For the CDR3, the DNA is TGTGCCACCAGCAGAGTGCGGGAGGCATATACGCAGTATTTT. Protein: CATSRVREAYTQYF.

The rearrangement joins TRBV2 to TRBJ1-2; D gene uncertain. Germline V gives CDR1 SNHLY, CDR2 FYNNEI. This CDR3 comprises 13 residues. V was shortened by 2 bases and J by 5 bases, with 9 bases between the two germline ends. The CDR3 DNA reads as TGTGCCAGCAGTGAAACAGTCTCGTATGGCTACACCTTC. This encodes CASSETVSYGYTF. Based on the CDR3 plus reference TRBV2 and TRBJ1-2, the full variable domain is EPEVTQTPSHQVTQMGQEVILRCVPISNHLYFYWYRQILGQKVEFLVSFYNNEISEKSEIFDDQFSVERPDGSNFTLKIRSTKLEDSAMYFCASSETVSYGYTFGSGTRLTVV.

This chain connects TRBV28 to TRBJ2-2; TRBD1 might be the D (6 bases). Trimming took off 10 bases at V and 1 base at J, with 13 bases between the two ends. The CDR3 loop spans 14 amino acids. Germline V gene data show CDR1 as MDHEN and CDR2 as SYDVKM. The chain's CDR3 is CATGEQGNTGELFF. CDR3 DNA sequence: TGTGCCACCGGTGAACAGGGGAACACCGGGGAGCTGTTTTTT.

The chain combines TRBV11-3 with TRBJ2-3, with D possibly being TRBD2 (6 bases). The CDR3 length is 14 residues. Germline values: CDR1 SGHNT, CDR2 YENEEA. V shed 4 bases and J shed 0 bases, with 8 bases lying between them. The CDR3 loop is CASSSGRSTDTQYF. Here the CDR3 DNA reads TGTGCCAGCAGCTCAGGGAGGAGCACAGATACGCAGTATTTT. The full variable domain, completed using reference TRBV11-3 and TRBJ2-3, is EAGVVQSPRYKIIEKKQPVAFWCNPISGHNTLYWYLQNLGQGPELLIRYENEEAVDDSQLPKDRFSAERLKGVDSTLKIQPAELGDSAVYLCASSSGRSTDTQYFGPGTRLTVL.

V and J are TRBV6-5 and TRBJ2-3; TRBD2 agrees at 7 bases. V lost 0 bases and J lost 5; bases outside the gene matches: 5. The CDR3 is 15 residues long. Germline CDR1 MNHEY, CDR2 SVGAGI. In DNA form, the CDR3 reads TGTGCCAGCAGTTACTCGGGGACTACAGGAGATACGCAGTATTTT. Protein: CASSYSGTTGDTQYF.

This chain joins TRBV5-1 and TRBJ1-1; D is undetermined. V lost 4 bases to trimming and J lost 3 bases, with 13 bases between them. Germline V CDR1 and CDR2: SGHRS, YFSETQ. This CDR3 region has 14 residues. This CDR3 reads CASSTGAGDTEAFF. The CDR3 nucleotides are TGCGCCAGCAGCACGGGAGCCGGGGACACTGAAGCTTTCTTT.